The 13 T cell receptor beta chains reported below all come from one sample, sequenced in a study of blood T cell repertoires in COVID-19. Measured with immunoSEQ multiplex PCR; TCRdb has only the in-frame clones, and not every one. The table lists approximately 150,000 clones, 65% to 80% of them singletons. What was sequenced was peripheral blood. The receptors were sampled from a man between 60 and 75 years old with acute or convalescent COVID-19.

This clone was seen just once. V is TRBV30 and J is TRBJ2-7, with 12 bases matching TRBD2. CDR1 and CDR2 (germline): GTSNPN, SVGIG (reference sequence). The CDR3 runs 14 residues. The V gene end was trimmed by 5 bases and the J gene end by 6 bases; junction bases not matched to a gene: 8. This chain's CDR3 is CAWGMGLAGTEQYF. The CDR3 DNA reads TGTGCCTGGGGAATGGGACTAGCGGGTACCGAGCAGTACTTC.

This clone was counted between two and nine times. This chain uses TRBV5-1 with TRBJ2-1; D gene unclear. The germline gives CDR1 SGHRS, CDR2 YFSETQ. V lost 3 bases, J lost 8 bases, and 18 bases lay in between. This CDR3 has 15 residues. CDR3: CASSSRGAFPHEQFF. The CDR3 region has the DNA TGCGCCAGCAGCTCTCGCGGCGCCTTCCCCCATGAGCAGTTCTTC.

A few counts support this clone. The chain recombines TRBV28 with TRBJ2-7; D might be TRBD2 (5 bases). The ends were cut back, 2 bases at V and 6 bases at J, with 14 bases in the middle. Germline V CDR1 and CDR2: MDHEN, SYDVKM. This CDR3 contains 14 residues. The DNA for the CDR3 is TGTGCCAGCAGTTTAAGTCTAAATAGCGTCGAGCAGTACTTC. Translating gives CASSLSLNSVEQYF.

This chain links TRBV10-3 with TRBJ2-7, with a possible D match to TRBD1 (5 bases). Germline V CDR1 and CDR2: ENHRY, SYGVKD. Trimming pared 10 bases from V and 2 bases from J, leaving 18 bases between. This CDR3 spans 14 amino acids. CDR3 sequence (DNA): TGTGCCACCGGGCCAGGACGACAGACCTACGAGCAGTACTTC. Protein: CATGPGRQTYEQYF.

The chain joins TRBV2 to TRBJ2-3, with D unclear. V was clipped by 4 bases and J by 4 bases, with 9 bases between them. Germline loops: CDR1 SNHLY, CDR2 FYNNEI. The CDR3 is 13 residues long. In DNA, the CDR3 is TGTGCCAGCAGTGTGGCCCCGCCAGATACGCAGTATTTT. Translating it yields CASSVAPPDTQYF.

The chain combines TRBV3-1 (or the pseudogene TRBV3-2) with TRBJ1-1; D possibly corresponds to TRBD1 (5 bases). Trimming took 1 base from V and 3 from J, leaving 9 bases between them. The CDR3 loop spans 14 amino acids. CDR1 and CDR2 from the germline V gene are LGHDT and YNNKEL (reference sequence). The CDR3 reads CASSQVVRDTEAFF. Here the CDR3 DNA reads TGTGCCAGCAGCCAAGTCGTCAGGGACACTGAAGCTTTCTTT.

The CDR3 DNA sequence: TGTGCCAGCAGCCCGTACGGGGCTAGCGGGAGCACAGATACGCAGTATTTT. Translation: CASSPYGASGSTDTQYF. The chain couples TRBV7-6 to TRBJ2-3, with 8 bases lining up with TRBD2. V trimming: 5 bases; J trimming: 0 bases; junction bases outside the gene matches: 10. CDR3 size: 17 residues. Germline values: CDR1 SGHVS, CDR2 FNYEAQ.

The chain joins TRBV7-9 to TRBJ2-5; 12 bases agree with TRBD2. Germline CDR1 and CDR2: SEHNR and FQNEAQ (reference sequence). This CDR3 has 17 residues. Trimming cost V 5 bases and J 5 bases; bases outside gene matches: 12. The CDR3 region is CASSPLPGLAGRETQYF. CDR3 DNA sequence: TGTGCCAGCAGCCCCCTACCCGGACTAGCGGGACGGGAGACCCAGTACTTC.

This chain links TRBV9 with TRBJ1-1; 8 bases fit TRBD1. Germline CDR1 and CDR2: SGDLS and YYNGEE. V gave up 6 bases and J gave up 0 bases; unmatched junction bases: 7. This CDR3 has 15 amino acids. The CDR3 DNA is TGTGCCAGCACCCCGACAGGGGACATGAACACTGAAGCTTTCTTT. Translated, it gives CASTPTGDMNTEAFF.

The CDR3 region has the DNA TGTGCCAGTAGTCCCACCCCCCCGACAGTTTATGGCTACACCTTC. Its translation is CASSPTPPTVYGYTF. The rearrangement links TRBV19 to TRBJ1-2, with D possibly matching TRBD1 (5 bases). CDR3 size: 15 residues. Germline V CDR1 and CDR2: LNHDA, SQIVND (reference sequence). V shed 5 bases and J shed 5 bases, with 18 bases lying between them.

This clone was found a few times. The rearrangement joins TRBV29-1 to TRBJ1-1; TRBD1 matches 7 bases. Germline CDR1 is SQVTM and CDR2 is ANQGSEA. Trimming at V came to 1 base and at J to 11 bases, leaving 16 bases not matched to a gene. The CDR3 has 15 amino acids. The CDR3, as DNA: TGCAGCGTTGAAGTTTGGGGGACAGCAGCTAGGAGGGCTTTCTTT. Its translation: CSVEVWGTAARRAFF.

This clone qualifies as large. This chain's CDR3 is CARSPPYRFSGANVLTF. The CDR3 DNA is TGTGCCAGATCCCCCCCCTATAGATTCTCTGGGGCCAACGTCCTGACTTTC. The chain joins TRBV19 to TRBJ2-6; D unresolved. This CDR3 has 17 amino acids. V was trimmed by 9 bases and J by 0 bases, leaving 18 bases between them. CDR1 is LNHDA, CDR2 SQIVND, per germline (reference sequence).

This chain links TRBV19 with TRBJ2-6, with D perhaps matching TRBD2 (5 bases). Germline CDR1 LNHDA, CDR2 SQIVND (reference sequence). Deletions cut 7 bases from V and 1 base from J, with 11 bases between. The CDR3 has 15 residues. The CDR3 nucleotides are TGTGCCAGTACCATAACGGGGTCTGGGGCCAACGTCCTGACTTTC. It yields the protein CASTITGSGANVLTF. Combining the CDR3 with reference TRBV19 and TRBJ2-6 gives the whole variable domain DGGITQSPKYLFRKEGQNVTLSCEQNLNHDAMYWYRQDPGQGLRLIYYSQIVNDFQKGDIAEGYSVSREKKESFPLTVTSAQKNPTAFYLCASTITGSGANVLTFGAGSRLTVL.